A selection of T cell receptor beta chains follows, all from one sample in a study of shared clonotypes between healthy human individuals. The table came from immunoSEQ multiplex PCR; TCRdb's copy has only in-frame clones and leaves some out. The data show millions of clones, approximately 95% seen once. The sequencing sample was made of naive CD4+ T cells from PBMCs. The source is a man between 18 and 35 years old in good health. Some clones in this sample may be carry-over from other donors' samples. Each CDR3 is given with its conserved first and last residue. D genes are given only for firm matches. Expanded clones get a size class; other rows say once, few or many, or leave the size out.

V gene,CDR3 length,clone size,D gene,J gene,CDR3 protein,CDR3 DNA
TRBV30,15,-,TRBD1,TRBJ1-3,CAWSPPGQGQNTIYF,TGTGCCTGGAGCCCTCCGGGACAGGGGCAAAACACCATATATTTT
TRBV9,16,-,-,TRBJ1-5,CASSASVGDSNQPQHF,TGTGCCAGCAGTGCTTCGGTGGGAGATAGCAATCAGCCCCAGCATTTT
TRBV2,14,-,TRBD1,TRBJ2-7,CASSEQGAFNEQYF,TGTGCCAGCAGCGAACAGGGGGCTTTTAACGAGCAGTACTTC
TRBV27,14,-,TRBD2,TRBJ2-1,CASGTTNKNNEQFF,TGTGCCTCGGGGACTACCAACAAAAACAATGAGCAGTTCTTC
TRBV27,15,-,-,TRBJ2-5,CASRVTQGGGETQYF,TGTGCCAGCAGAGTGACACAGGGTGGGGGAGAGACCCAGTACTTC
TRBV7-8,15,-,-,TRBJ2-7,CASSWGRGASYEQYF,TGTGCCAGCAGCTGGGGCCGCGGGGCCTCCTACGAGCAGTACTTC
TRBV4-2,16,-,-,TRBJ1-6,CASSQGLEGWGSPLHF,TGTGCCAGCAGCCAAGGCTTAGAGGGGTGGGGATCACCCCTCCACTTT
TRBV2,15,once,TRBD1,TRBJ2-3,CASGRDRGPTDTQYF,TGTGCCAGCGGCCGGGACAGGGGGCCCACAGATACGCAGTATTTT
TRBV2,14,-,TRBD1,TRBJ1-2,CASSRGQGAIGYTF,TGTGCCAGCAGTCGGGGGCAGGGGGCGATCGGCTACACCTTC
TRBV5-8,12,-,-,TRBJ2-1,CASSALSDEQFF,TGTGCCAGCTCCGCCCTTTCGGATGAGCAGTTCTTC
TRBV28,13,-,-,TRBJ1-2,CASSLSRGYGYTF,TGTGCCAGCAGTTTATCCAGGGGCTATGGCTACACCTTC
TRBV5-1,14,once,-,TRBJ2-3,CASSLAPAPDTQYF,TGCGCCAGCAGCTTGGCCCCAGCCCCAGATACGCAGTATTTT
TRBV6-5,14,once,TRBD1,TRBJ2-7,CASSWDRRTYEQYF,TGTGCCAGCAGCTGGGACAGGAGGACGTACGAGCAGTACTTC
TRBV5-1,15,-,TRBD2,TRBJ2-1,CASSLGGRGYNEQFF,TGCGCCAGCAGCTTGGGCGGGAGGGGATACAATGAGCAGTTCTTC
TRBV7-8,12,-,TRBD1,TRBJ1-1,CASSLVDRGFFF,TGTGCCAGCAGCTTAGTTGACAGGGGTTTTTTCTTT
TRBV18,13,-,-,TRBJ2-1,CASSPLRDNEQFF,TGTGCCAGCTCACCACTAAGGGACAATGAGCAGTTCTTC
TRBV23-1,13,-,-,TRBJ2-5,CASSQPPRETQYF,TGCGCCAGCAGTCAACCCCCCAGAGAGACCCAGTACTTC
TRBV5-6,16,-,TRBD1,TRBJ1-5,CASSLTTGDSNQPQHF,TGTGCCAGCAGCTTGACTACAGGGGACAGCAATCAGCCCCAGCATTTT
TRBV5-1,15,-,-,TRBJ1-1,CASSSDQGLLTEAFF,TGCGCCAGCAGCTCTGACCAGGGGTTGCTGACTGAAGCTTTCTTT
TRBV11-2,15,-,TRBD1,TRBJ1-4,CASSLVGGPNEKLFF,TGTGCCAGCAGCTTAGTAGGGGGCCCTAATGAAAAACTGTTTTTT
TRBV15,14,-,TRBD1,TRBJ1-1,CATSPGQDGTEAFF,TGTGCCACCAGCCCCGGACAGGATGGAACTGAAGCTTTCTTT
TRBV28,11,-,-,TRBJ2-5,CASSFYGTQYF,TGTGCCAGCAGTTTTTACGGGACCCAGTACTTC
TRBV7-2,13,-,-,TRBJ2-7,CASSLRASYEQYF,TGTGCCAGCAGCTTAAGGGCCTCCTACGAGCAGTACTTC
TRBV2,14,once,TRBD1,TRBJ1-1,CASRRDSVNTEAFF,TGTGCCAGCAGAAGGGACAGCGTTAACACTGAAGCTTTCTTT
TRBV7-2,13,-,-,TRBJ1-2,CASSLEWRRGYTF,TGTGCCAGCAGCTTAGAGTGGCGAAGAGGGTACACCTTC
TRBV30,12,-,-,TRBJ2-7,CAWTGDFPEQYF,TGTGCCTGGACGGGAGACTTCCCCGAGCAGTACTTC
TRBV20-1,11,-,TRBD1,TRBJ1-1,CGGQQNTEAFF,TGCGGGGGACAGCAGAACACTGAAGCTTTCTTT
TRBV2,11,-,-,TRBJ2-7,CASSGGYEQYF,TGTGCCAGCAGTGGGGGCTACGAGCAGTACTTC
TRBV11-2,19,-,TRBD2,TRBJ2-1,CASSRSLAGGPRPYNEQFF,TGTGCCAGCAGCCGATCTCTAGCGGGAGGGCCCCGGCCTTACAATGAGCAGTTCTTC
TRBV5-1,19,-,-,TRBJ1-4,CASKRLPGNSQSTNEKLFF,TGCGCCAGCAAGAGGCTCCCCGGGAACAGCCAGTCAACTAATGAAAAACTGTTTTTT
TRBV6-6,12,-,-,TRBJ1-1,CASRPDSREAFF,TGTGCCAGCAGACCCGACAGTCGTGAAGCTTTCTTT
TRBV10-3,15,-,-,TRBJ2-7,CAISSELGAPLEQYF,TGTGCCATCAGCTCCGAGCTGGGGGCGCCCCTCGAGCAGTACTTC
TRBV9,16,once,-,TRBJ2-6,CASSVGPGAGANVLTF,TGTGCCAGCAGCGTAGGTCCGGGGGCTGGGGCCAACGTCCTGACTTTC
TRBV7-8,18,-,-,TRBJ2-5,CASSLFYSPVAPQETQYF,TGTGCCAGCAGCCTCTTCTATTCCCCGGTGGCCCCTCAAGAGACCCAGTACTTC
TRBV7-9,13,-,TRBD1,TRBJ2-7,CASSRQGTYEQYF,TGTGCCAGCAGCAGACAGGGGACCTACGAGCAGTACTTC
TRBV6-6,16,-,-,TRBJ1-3,CASSYGRGKSGNTIYF,TGTGCCAGCAGTTACGGCAGGGGAAAATCTGGAAACACCATATATTTT
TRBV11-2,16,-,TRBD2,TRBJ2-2,CASSLDSSGSSGELFF,TGTGCCAGCAGCTTAGATTCTAGCGGGAGTTCCGGGGAGCTGTTTTTT
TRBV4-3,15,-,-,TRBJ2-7,CASSQEGQVFYEQYF,TGCGCCAGCAGCCAAGAAGGGCAGGTATTTTACGAGCAGTACTTC
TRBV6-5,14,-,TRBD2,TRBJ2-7,CASNLSGGTYEQYF,TGTGCCAGCAACCTTAGCGGGGGCACCTACGAGCAGTACTTC
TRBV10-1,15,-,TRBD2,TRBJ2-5,CARPPGLAVEETQYF,TGCGCCAGGCCACCGGGACTAGCGGTAGAAGAGACCCAGTACTTC
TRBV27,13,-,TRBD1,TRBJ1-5,CASSSTGDQPQHF,TGTGCCAGCAGTTCAACAGGGGACCAGCCCCAGCATTTT
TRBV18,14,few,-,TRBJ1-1,CASSPLAGGTEAFF,TGTGCCAGCTCACCGCTCGCTGGGGGCACTGAAGCTTTCTTT
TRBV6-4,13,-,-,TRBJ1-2,CASRPGRGYGYTF,TGTGCCAGCAGGCCAGGCAGGGGCTATGGCTACACCTTC
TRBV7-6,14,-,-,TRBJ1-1,CASSLGGVDTEAFF,TGTGCCAGCAGCTTAGGGGGCGTCGACACTGAAGCTTTCTTT
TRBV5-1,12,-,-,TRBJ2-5,CASSHKGETQYF,TGCGCCAGCAGCCATAAAGGGGAGACCCAGTACTTC
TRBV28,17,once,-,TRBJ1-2,CASTSPRGATVNYGYTF,TGTGCCAGCACCTCCCCGAGGGGGGCGACGGTTAACTATGGCTACACCTTC
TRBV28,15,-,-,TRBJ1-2,CASSSQIWAEGGYTF,TGTGCCAGCAGCTCTCAAATCTGGGCCGAGGGGGGCTACACCTTC
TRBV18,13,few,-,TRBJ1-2,CASSGTGSSDYTF,TGTGCCAGCTCAGGTACAGGGAGTTCCGACTACACCTTC
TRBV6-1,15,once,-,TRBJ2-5,CASSILGTGKETQYF,-
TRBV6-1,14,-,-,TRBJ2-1,CASSEAFQGSEQFF,TGTGCCAGCAGTGAAGCATTCCAGGGGAGTGAGCAGTTCTTC
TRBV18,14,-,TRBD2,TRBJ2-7,CASSPVAGDYEQYF,TGTGCCAGCTCACCTGTAGCGGGGGACTACGAGCAGTACTTC
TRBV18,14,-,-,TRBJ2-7,CASSPRTASYEQYF,TGTGCCAGCTCACCTAGGACAGCCTCCTACGAGCAGTACTTC